The sequence of this TCR beta chain was determined in a study of cytomegalovirus exposure and HLA in healthy donors. Germline V gene data show CDR1 as SGHVS and CDR2 as FNYEAQ. V shed 4 bases, J shed 1 base, and the junction held 11 bases outside the gene matches. The CDR3 is 18 amino acids. PCR was performed using 60 Vbeta and 13 Jbeta primers. Generated by immunoSEQ multiplex PCR, the TCRdb table keeps only in-frame clones and is missing some. The sample lists around 200,000 clones, approximately 81% seen once, with less than 4.5% in the top ten. The source material was PBMCs. J is TRBJ2-2 and V is TRBV7-6; TRBD2 aligns across 8 bases. This TCR was recovered from a man over 45 in good health and CMV-seronegative. CDR3 DNA: TGTGCCAGCAGCTCCTTGAGCGGGGGAGCCTGGAACACCGGGGAGCTGTTTTTT. Its translation is CASSSLSGGAWNTGELFF.